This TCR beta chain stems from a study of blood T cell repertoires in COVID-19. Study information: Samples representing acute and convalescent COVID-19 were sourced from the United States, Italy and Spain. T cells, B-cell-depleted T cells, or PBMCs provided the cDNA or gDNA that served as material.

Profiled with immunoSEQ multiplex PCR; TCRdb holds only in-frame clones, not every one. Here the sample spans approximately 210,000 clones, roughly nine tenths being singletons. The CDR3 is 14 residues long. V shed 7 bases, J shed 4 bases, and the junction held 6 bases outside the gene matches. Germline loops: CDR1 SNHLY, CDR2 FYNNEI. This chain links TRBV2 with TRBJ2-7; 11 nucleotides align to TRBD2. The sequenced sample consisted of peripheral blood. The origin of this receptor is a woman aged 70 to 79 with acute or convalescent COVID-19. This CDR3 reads CASTPGTSGYEQYF. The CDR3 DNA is TGTGCCAGCACTCCCGGGACTAGCGGATACGAGCAGTACTTC.